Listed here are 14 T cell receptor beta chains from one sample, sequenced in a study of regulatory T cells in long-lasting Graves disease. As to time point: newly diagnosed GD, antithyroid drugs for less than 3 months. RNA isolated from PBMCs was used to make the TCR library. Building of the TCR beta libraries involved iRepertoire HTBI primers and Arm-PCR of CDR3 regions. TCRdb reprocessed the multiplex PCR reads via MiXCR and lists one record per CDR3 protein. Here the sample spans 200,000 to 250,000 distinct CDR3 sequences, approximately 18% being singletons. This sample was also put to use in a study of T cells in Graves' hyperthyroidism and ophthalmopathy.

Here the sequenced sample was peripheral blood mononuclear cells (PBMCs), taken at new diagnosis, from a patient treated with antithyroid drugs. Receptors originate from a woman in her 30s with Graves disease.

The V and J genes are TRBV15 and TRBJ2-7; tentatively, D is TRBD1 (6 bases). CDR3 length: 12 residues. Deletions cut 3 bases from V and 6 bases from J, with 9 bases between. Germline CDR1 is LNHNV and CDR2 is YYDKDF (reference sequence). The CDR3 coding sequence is TGTGCCACCAGCAGCAGGGGAAGCGAGCAGTACTTC. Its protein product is CATSSRGSEQYF.

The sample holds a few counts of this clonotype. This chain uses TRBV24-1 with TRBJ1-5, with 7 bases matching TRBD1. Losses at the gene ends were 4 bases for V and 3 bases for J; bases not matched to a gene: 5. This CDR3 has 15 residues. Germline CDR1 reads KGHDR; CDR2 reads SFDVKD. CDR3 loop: CATSDHRGLNQPQHF. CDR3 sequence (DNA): TGTGCCACCAGTGACCACAGGGGTCTCAATCAGCCCCAGCATTTT.

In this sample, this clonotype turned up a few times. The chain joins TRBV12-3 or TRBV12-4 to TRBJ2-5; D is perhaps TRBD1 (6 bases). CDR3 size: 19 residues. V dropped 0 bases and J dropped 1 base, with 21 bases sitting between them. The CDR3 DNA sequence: TGTGCCAGCAGTTTAGCGCTAATCGTTGACAGGCGGCCCCAAGAGACCCAGTACTTC. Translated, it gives CASSLALIVDRRPQETQYF.

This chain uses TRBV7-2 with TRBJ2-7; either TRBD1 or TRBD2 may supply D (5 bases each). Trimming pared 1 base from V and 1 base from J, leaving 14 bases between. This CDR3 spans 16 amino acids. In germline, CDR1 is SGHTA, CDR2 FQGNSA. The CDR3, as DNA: TGTGCCAGCAGCTTAGTGGGGACGGTTCCATCCTACGAGCAGTACTTC. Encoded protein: CASSLVGTVPSYEQYF.

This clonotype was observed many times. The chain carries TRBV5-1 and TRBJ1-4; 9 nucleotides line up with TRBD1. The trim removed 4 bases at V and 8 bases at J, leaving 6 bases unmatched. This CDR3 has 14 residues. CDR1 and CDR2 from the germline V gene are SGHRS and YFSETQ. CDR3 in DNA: TGCGCCAGCAGCGATGGACAGGGGAGGGAAAAACTGTTTTTT. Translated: CASSDGQGREKLFF.

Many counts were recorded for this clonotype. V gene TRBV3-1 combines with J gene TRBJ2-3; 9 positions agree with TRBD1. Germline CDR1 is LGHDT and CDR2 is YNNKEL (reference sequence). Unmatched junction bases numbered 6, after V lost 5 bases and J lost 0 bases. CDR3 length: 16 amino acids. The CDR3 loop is CASSEYRGRSTDTQYF. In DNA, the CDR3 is TGTGCCAGCAGCGAATACAGGGGGCGAAGCACAGATACGCAGTATTTT.

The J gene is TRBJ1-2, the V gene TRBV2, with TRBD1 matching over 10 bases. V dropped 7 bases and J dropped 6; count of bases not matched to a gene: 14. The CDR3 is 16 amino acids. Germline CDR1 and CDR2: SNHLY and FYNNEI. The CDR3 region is CASTVQGDRGRHGYTF. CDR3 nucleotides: TGTGCCAGCACCGTCCAAGGGGACAGGGGCCGGCATGGCTACACCTTC.

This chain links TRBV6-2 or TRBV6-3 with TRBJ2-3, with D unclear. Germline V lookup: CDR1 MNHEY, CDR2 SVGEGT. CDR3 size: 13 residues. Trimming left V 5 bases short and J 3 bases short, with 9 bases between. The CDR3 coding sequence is TGTGCCAGCAGTGAGATGGTAACAGATACGCAGTATTTT. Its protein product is CASSEMVTDTQYF.

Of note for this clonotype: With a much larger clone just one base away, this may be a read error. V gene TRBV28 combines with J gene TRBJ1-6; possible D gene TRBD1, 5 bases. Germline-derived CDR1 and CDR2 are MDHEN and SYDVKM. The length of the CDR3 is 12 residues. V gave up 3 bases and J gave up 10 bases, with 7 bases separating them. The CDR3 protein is CASSFQGSPLHF. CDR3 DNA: TGTGCCAGCAGTTTTCAGGGCTCACCCCTCCACTTT.

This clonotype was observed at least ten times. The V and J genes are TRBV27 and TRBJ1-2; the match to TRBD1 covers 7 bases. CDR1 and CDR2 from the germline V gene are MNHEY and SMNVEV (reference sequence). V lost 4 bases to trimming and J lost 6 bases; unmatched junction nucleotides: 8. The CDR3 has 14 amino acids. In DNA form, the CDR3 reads TGTGCCAGCAGTTCGACAGGGAGGAATCATGGCTACACCTTC. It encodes CASSSTGRNHGYTF.

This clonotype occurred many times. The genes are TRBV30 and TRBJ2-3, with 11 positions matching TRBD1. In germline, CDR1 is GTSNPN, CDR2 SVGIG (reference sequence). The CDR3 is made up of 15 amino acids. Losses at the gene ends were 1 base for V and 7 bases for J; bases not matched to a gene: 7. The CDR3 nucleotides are TGTGCCTGGAGTGCCCCCGGGACAGGGGGATATACGCAGTATTTT. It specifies CAWSAPGTGGYTQYF.

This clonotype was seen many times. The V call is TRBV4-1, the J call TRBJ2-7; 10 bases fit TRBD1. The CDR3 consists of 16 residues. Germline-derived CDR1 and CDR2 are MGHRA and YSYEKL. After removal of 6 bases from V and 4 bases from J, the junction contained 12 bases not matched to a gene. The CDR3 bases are TGCGCCAGCAGGATCTCCGTGGGACAGGGGCCTTACGAGCAGTACTTC. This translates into CASRISVGQGPYEQYF.

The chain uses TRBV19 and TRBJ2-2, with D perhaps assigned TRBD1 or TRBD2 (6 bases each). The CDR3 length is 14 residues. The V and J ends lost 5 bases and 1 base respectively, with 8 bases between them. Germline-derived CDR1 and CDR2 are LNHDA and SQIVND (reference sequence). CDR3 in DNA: TGTGCCAGTAGTGCGGGACAGAACACCGGGGAGCTGTTTTTT. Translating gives CASSAGQNTGELFF.

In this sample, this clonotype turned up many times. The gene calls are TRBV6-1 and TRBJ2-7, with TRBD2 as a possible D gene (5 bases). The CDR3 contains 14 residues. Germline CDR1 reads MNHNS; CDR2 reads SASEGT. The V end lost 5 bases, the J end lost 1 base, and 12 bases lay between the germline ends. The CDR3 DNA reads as TGTGCCAGCAGTAACACCGAGCGGTCCTACGAGCAGTACTTC. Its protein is CASSNTERSYEQYF.